This T cell receptor (beta chain) was sequenced for a study of T cells after yellow fever vaccination. MiXCR, applied by TCRdb to the 5' RACE reads, yields one record per CDR3 protein. The sample contains a few hundred thousand distinct CDR3 sequences, roughly 8.7% of which appear only once. General study results and limits: Only a small proportion of the clonotypes turned up in both the CD4 and the CD8 compartments, likely arising from convergent recombination. Reappearing after the booster were most of the clones from primary vaccination (approximately 96% CD4, 85% to 90% CD8). Repertoires obtained by FACS sorting could include abundant clonotypes that entered as contaminants from the bulk population.

As concerns this clonotype: The antigen is unknown.

This CDR3 is built from 12 residues. Trimming pared 3 bases from V and 5 bases from J, leaving 10 bases between. The germline V gene has CDR1 SQVTM and CDR2 ANQGSEA. Sequences were derived from PBMCs, sampled on the day of the first yellow fever vaccination. This TCR derives from a man aged 18 to 29 who received the YFV17D yellow fever vaccine. The rearrangement joins TRBV29-1 to TRBJ2-5; D is possibly TRBD2 (5 bases). CDR3 in DNA: TGCAGCGTTGACACGGGCGGGGAGACCCAGTACTTC. Translating it yields CSVDTGGETQYF.